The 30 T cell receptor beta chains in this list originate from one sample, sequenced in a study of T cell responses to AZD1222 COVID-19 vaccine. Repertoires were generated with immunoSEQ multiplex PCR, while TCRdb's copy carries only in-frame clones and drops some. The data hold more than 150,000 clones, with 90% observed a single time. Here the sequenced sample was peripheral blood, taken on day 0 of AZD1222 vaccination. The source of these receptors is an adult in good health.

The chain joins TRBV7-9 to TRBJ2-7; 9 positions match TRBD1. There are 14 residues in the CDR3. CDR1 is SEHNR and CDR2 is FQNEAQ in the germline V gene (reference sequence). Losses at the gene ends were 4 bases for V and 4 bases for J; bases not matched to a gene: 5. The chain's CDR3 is CASSSGQGVYEQYF. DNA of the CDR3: TGTGCCAGCAGCTCGGGACAGGGAGTGTACGAGCAGTACTTC. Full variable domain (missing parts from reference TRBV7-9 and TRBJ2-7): DTGVSQNPRHKITKRGQNVTFRCDPISEHNRLYWYRQTLGQGPEFLTYFQNEAQLEKSRLLSDRFSAERPKGSFSTLEIQRTEQGDSAMYLCASSSGQGVYEQYFGPGTRLTVT.

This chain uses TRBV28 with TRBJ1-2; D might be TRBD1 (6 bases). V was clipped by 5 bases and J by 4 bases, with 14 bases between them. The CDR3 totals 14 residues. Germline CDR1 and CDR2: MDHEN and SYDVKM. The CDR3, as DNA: TGTGCCAGCAGTGAGGCGGGGGCTGTCTATGGCTACACCTTC. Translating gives CASSEAGAVYGYTF.

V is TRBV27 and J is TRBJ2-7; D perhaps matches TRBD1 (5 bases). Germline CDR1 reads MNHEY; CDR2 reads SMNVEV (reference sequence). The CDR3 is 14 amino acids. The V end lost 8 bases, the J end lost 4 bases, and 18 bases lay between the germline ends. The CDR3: CASGSPVREYEQYF. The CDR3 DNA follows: TGTGCCAGCGGCTCCCCGGTCAGGGAATACGAGCAGTACTTC.

The CDR3 DNA sequence: TGTGCCAGCAGCTTGAGGGGGGTGGGATATCAGCCCCAGCATTTT. Encoded protein: CASSLRGVGYQPQHF. This chain uses TRBV5-8 with TRBJ1-5; tentatively, D is TRBD1 (6 bases). CDR1 SGHTS and CDR2 YDEGEE come from the germline V gene. The CDR3 extends over 15 amino acids. V was cut by 1 base and J by 5 bases, with 13 bases left in between.

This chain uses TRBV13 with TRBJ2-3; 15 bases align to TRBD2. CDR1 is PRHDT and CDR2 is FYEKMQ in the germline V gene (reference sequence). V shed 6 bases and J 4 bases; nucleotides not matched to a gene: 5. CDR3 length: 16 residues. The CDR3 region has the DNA TGTGCCAGCAGACGGACTAGCGGGAGGGCGGCAGATACGCAGTATTTT. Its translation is CASRRTSGRAADTQYF. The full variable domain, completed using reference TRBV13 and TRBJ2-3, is AAGVIQSPRHLIKEKRETATLKCYPIPRHDTVYWYQQGPGQDPQFLISFYEKMQSDKGSIPDRFSAQQFSDYHSELNMSSLELGDSALYFCASRRTSGRAADTQYFGPGTRLTVL.

The CDR3 loop is CASSQTLAGGYEQYF. CDR3 DNA: TGCGCCAGCAGTCAAACACTAGCGGGAGGTTACGAGCAGTACTTC. The rearrangement uses TRBV23-1 and TRBJ2-7, with 12 bases lining up with TRBD2. TRBV23-1 is flagged as an ORF with uncertain function. Trimming cost V 2 bases and J 4 bases; bases outside gene matches: 3. The CDR3 runs to 15 residues.

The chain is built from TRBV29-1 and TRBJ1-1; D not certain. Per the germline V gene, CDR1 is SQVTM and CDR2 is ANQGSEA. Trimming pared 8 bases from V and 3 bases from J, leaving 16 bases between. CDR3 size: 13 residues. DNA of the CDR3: TGCAGCCTATATAGATCTGGGGACACTGAAGCTTTCTTT. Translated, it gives CSLYRSGDTEAFF.

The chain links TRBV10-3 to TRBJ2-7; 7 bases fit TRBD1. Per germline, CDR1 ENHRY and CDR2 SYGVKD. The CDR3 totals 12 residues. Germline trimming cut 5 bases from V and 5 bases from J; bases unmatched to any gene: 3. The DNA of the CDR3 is TGTGCCATCAGTATTACAGGGGACGAGCAGTACTTC. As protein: CAISITGDEQYF.

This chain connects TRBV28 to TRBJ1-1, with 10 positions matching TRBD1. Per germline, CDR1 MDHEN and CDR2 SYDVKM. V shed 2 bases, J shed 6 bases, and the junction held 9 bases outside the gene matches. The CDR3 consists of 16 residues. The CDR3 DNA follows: TGTGCCAGCAGTTTACAGACAGGGGGCGAGGGGGCTGAAGCTTTCTTT. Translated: CASSLQTGGEGAEAFF.

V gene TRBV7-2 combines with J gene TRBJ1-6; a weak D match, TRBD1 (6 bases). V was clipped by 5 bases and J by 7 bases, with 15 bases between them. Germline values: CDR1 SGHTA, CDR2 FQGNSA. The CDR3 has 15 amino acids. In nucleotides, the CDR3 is TGTGCCAGCAGCCTCCAGGGGCTACAGAATTCACCCCTCCACTTT. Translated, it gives CASSLQGLQNSPLHF.

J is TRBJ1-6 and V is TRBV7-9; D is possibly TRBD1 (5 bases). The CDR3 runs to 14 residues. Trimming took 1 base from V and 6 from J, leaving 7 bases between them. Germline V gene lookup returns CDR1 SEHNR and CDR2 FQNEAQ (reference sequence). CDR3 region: CASSLVDTNSPLHF. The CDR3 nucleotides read TGTGCCAGCAGCTTAGTGGACACTAATTCACCCCTCCACTTT.

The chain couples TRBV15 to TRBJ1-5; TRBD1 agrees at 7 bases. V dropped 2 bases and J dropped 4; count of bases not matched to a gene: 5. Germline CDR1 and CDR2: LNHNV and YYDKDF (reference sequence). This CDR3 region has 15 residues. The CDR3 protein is CATSRYDRDNQPQHF. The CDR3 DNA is TGTGCCACCAGCAGATATGACAGGGATAATCAGCCCCAGCATTTT.

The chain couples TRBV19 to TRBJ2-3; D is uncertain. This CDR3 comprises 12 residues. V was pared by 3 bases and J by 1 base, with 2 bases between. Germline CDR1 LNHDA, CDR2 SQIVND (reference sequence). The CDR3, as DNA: TGTGCCAGTAGTATGCGCACAGATACGCAGTATTTT. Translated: CASSMRTDTQYF.

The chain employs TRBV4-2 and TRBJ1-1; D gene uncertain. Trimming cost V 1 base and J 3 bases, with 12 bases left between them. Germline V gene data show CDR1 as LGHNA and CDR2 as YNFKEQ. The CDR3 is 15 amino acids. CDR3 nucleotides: TGTGCCAGCAGCCAAGGGGTTAATGCCTACACTGAAGCTTTCTTT. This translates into CASSQGVNAYTEAFF.

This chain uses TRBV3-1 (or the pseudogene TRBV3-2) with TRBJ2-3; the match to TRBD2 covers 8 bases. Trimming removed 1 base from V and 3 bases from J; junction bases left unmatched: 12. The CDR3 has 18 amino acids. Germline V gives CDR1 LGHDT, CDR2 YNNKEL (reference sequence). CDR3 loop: CASSQGSVEREWTDTQYF. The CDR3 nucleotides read TGTGCCAGCAGCCAAGGGAGTGTGGAGCGGGAGTGGACAGATACGCAGTATTTT.

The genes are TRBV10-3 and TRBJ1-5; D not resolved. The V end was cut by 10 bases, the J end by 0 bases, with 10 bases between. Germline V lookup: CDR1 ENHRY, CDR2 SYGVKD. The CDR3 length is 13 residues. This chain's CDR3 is CATRTFSNQPQHF. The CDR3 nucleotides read TGTGCCACAAGGACTTTTAGCAATCAGCCCCAGCATTTT.

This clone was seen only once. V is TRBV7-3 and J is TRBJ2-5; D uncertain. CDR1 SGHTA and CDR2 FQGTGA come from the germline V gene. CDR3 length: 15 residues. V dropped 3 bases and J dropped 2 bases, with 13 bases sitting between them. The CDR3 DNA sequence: TGTGCCAGCAGCTTGTCGTCGTCCCTACAAGAGACCCAGTACTTC. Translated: CASSLSSSLQETQYF.

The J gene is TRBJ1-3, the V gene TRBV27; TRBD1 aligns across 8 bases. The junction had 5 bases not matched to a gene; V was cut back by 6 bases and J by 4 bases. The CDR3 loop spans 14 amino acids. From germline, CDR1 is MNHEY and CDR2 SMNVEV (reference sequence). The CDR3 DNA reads TGTGCCAGCAGGACAGGGGTATCGGGAAACACCATATATTTT. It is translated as CASRTGVSGNTIYF.

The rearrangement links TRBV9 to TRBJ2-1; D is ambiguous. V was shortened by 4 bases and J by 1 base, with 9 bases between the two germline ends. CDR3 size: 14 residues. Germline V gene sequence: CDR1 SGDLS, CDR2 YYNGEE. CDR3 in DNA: TGTGCCAGCAGCCCCACCGGGTCCTACAATGAGCAGTTCTTC. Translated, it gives CASSPTGSYNEQFF.

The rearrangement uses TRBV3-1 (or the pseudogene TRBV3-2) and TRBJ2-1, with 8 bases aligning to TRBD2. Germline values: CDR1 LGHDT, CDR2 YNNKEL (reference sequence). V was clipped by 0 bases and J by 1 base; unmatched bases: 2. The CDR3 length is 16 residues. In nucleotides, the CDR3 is TGTGCCAGCAGCCAAGATCTAGCGGGTTCCTACAATGAGCAGTTCTTC. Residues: CASSQDLAGSYNEQFF.

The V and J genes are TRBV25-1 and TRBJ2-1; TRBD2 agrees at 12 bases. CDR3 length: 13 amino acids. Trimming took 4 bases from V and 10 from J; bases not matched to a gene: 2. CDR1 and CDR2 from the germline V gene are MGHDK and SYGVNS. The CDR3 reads CASSAGLAGEQFF. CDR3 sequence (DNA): TGTGCCAGCAGTGCCGGACTAGCGGGGGAGCAGTTCTTC.

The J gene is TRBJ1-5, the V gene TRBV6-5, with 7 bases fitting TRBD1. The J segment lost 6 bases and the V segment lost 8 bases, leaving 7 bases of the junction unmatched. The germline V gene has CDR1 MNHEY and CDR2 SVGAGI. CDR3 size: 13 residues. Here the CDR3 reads CASSTGYGQPQHF. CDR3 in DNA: TGTGCCAGCTCGACAGGGTACGGTCAGCCCCAGCATTTT.

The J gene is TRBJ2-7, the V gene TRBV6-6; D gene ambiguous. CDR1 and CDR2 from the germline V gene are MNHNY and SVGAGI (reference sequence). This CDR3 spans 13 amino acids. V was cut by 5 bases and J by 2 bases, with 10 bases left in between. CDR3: CASSPRIAYEQYF. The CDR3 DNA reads TGTGCCAGCAGTCCCCGGATTGCCTACGAGCAGTACTTC.

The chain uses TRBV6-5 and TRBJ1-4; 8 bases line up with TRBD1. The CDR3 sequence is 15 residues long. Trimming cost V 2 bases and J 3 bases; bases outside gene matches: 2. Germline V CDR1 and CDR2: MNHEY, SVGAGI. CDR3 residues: CASSYGQGSNEKLFF. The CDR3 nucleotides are TGTGCCAGCAGTTACGGACAGGGTTCTAATGAAAAACTGTTTTTT.

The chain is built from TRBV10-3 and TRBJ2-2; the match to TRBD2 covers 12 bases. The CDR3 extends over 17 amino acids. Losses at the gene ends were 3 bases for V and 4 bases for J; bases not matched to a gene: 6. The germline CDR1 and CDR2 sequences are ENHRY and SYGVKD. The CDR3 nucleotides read TGTGCCATCAGTGATACCAGACTAGCGGGAGTCACCGGGGAGCTGTTTTTT. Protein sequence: CAISDTRLAGVTGELFF.

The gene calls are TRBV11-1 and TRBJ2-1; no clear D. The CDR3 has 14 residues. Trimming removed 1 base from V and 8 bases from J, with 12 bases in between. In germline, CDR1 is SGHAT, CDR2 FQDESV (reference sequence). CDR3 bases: TGTGCCAGCAGCTTAGGACAATCGGGCGATGAGCAGTTCTTC. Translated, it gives CASSLGQSGDEQFF.

The CDR3: CATSLASHSGANVLTF. The CDR3 DNA reads as TGTGCCACCAGCTTAGCCAGCCACTCTGGGGCCAACGTCCTGACTTTC. The chain recombines TRBV15 with TRBJ2-6, with unresolved D. CDR1 is LNHNV and CDR2 is YYDKDF in the germline V gene (reference sequence). Trimming removed 5 bases at V and 0 bases at J, with 11 bases between. The CDR3 runs to 16 residues. The variable domain in full, with the rest retrieved from reference TRBV15 and TRBJ2-6, is DAMVIQNPRYQVTQFGKPVTLSCSQTLNHNVMYWYQQKSSQAPKLLFHYYDKDFNNEADTPDNFQSRRPNTSFCFLDIRSPGLGDTAMYLCATSLASHSGANVLTFGAGSRLTVL.

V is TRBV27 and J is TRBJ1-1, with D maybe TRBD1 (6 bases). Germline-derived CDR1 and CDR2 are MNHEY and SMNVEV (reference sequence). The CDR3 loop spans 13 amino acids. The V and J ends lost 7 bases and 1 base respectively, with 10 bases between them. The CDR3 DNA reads TGTGCCAGCAACTACAGGGAGAACACTGAAGCTTTCTTT. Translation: CASNYRENTEAFF.

CDR3 bases: TGTGCCAGCAGCCAAGGCTTGGGGGACAGGGGTTTTTGGGAGCAGTACTTC. Translation gives CASSQGLGDRGFWEQYF. The chain carries TRBV14 and TRBJ2-7; TRBD1 agrees at 10 bases. This CDR3 contains 17 residues. The V segment lost 1 base and the J segment 7 bases; nucleotides outside the gene matches: 13. Germline V gene data show CDR1 as SGHDN and CDR2 as FVKESK.

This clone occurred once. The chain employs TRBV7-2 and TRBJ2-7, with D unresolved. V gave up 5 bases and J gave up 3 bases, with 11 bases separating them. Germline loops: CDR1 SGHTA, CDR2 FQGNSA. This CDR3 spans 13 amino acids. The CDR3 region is CASSLPEYYEQYF. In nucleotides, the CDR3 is TGTGCCAGCAGCCTACCAGAATACTACGAGCAGTACTTC.